The next 10 T cell receptor beta chains were all read from a single sample in a study of identical twins. TCRdb reprocessed the 5' RACE reads via MiXCR and lists one record per CDR3 protein. This table has 200,000 to 300,000 distinct CDR3 sequences, roughly 13% appearing once. This same sample was also part of a study on yellow fever vaccine responses in identical twins.

Material: memory (CD45RO+) T cells sorted from blood. The receptors shown here come from a woman between 18 and 30 years old in good health.

In this sample, this clonotype turned up many times. V and J are TRBV29-1 and TRBJ2-1; 7 bases align to TRBD2. Trimming took 8 bases from V and 1 from J; bases not matched to a gene: 5. Germline-derived CDR1 and CDR2 are SQVTM and ANQGSEA. This CDR3 spans 13 amino acids. Written as DNA, the CDR3 is TGCAGCATTTCTAGCGGTTCCTACAATGAGCAGTTCTTC. Protein product: CSISSGSYNEQFF.

This clonotype was recorded a few times. The chain recombines TRBV28 with TRBJ1-2; no clear D gene. Trimming took 7 bases from V and 8 from J, leaving 17 bases between them. This CDR3 comprises 13 residues. The germline V gene encodes CDR1 MDHEN and CDR2 SYDVKM. The CDR3 protein is CASKSSSLEGYTF. The CDR3 nucleotides read TGTGCCAGCAAGTCAAGCAGCCTAGAGGGCTACACCTTC.

The rearrangement uses TRBV4-2 and TRBJ1-4; the D is unclear. Germline CDR1 LGHNA, CDR2 YNFKEQ. CDR3 size: 14 residues. The V end was cut by 6 bases, the J end by 0 bases, with 8 bases between. This CDR3 is CASRRIATNEKLFF. DNA for the CDR3: TGTGCCAGCAGACGGATTGCAACTAATGAAAAACTGTTTTTT.

This clonotype has a handful of counts. The chain uses TRBV18 and TRBJ2-5; D not certain. From germline, CDR1 is KGHSH and CDR2 LQKENI. The germline V and J ends were trimmed by 4 bases and 4 bases, with 7 bases remaining between them. This CDR3 has 12 residues. The CDR3 sequence: CASSLIRETQYF. The CDR3, as DNA: TGTGCCAGCTCACTGATACGAGAGACCCAGTACTTC.

This clonotype has ten or more counts. V usage is TRBV5-1 and J usage is TRBJ2-7, with TRBD1 matching 9 bases. The V and J ends lost 2 bases and 5 bases, in that order; junction bases with no gene match: 8. This CDR3 region has 15 residues. Germline V lookup: CDR1 SGHRS, CDR2 YFSETQ. This chain's CDR3 is CASSLVGTGYHEQYF. The CDR3 DNA follows: TGCGCCAGCAGCTTAGTGGGGACAGGGTACCACGAGCAGTACTTC.

The chain has TRBV11-2 and TRBJ2-5; weak D call: TRBD2 (5 bases). With 5 bases removed from V and 2 bases from J, the gap between germline ends came to 9 bases. CDR1 SGHAT and CDR2 FQNNGV come from the germline V gene. There are 13 residues in the CDR3. The chain's CDR3 is CASSAGWQETQYF. DNA of the CDR3: TGTGCCAGCAGCGCGGGCTGGCAAGAGACCCAGTACTTC.

This clonotype was detected many times. The chain couples TRBV3-1 to TRBJ2-7; 10 nucleotides agree with TRBD2. The CDR3 consists of 16 residues. Losses at the gene ends were 1 base for V and 0 bases for J; bases not matched to a gene: 3. Germline CDR1 and CDR2: LGHDT and YNNKEL (reference sequence). In DNA form, the CDR3 reads TGTGCCAGCAGCCAAGTAGCGGGAGGTCTCTCCTACGAGCAGTACTTC. Its protein product is CASSQVAGGLSYEQYF.

This clonotype was seen a handful of times. V gene TRBV12-3 or TRBV12-4 combines with J gene TRBJ2-1; possibly TRBD1 for D (5 bases). The V and J ends lost 6 bases and 10 bases respectively, with 19 bases between them. The CDR3 covers 14 residues. The CDR3 loop reads CASSPMDGRAEQFF. The CDR3, as DNA: TGTGCCAGCAGCCCTATGGATGGCAGGGCAGAGCAGTTCTTC.

The chain links TRBV28 to TRBJ2-3; possibly TRBD2 for D (6 bases). Trimming stripped 8 bases from V and 2 bases from J, with 17 bases between. Germline V lookup: CDR1 MDHEN, CDR2 SYDVKM. The CDR3 is 15 amino acids. The CDR3 bases are TGTGCCAGCCGTCGGCGGGAATATGACACAGATACGCAGTATTTT. Protein: CASRRREYDTDTQYF.

A few counts support this clonotype. The chain links TRBV7-2 to TRBJ2-1; 7 nucleotides agree with TRBD2. Germline trimming cut 2 bases from V and 8 bases from J; bases unmatched to any gene: 9. CDR1 and CDR2 (germline): SGHTA, FQGNSA. The CDR3 sequence is 15 residues long. CDR3 DNA sequence: TGTGCCAGCAGCTTAATTGGGACTAACGGGGATGAGCAGTTCTTC. Protein sequence: CASSLIGTNGDEQFF.